This T cell receptor beta chain was documented in a study of cytomegalovirus exposure and HLA in healthy donors. J lost 0 bases, V lost 4 bases, and 9 bases had no gene match. Germline values: CDR1 MGHRA, CDR2 YSYEKL. The CDR3 consists of 17 residues. The PCR made use of 60 Vbeta and 13 Jbeta primers. TCRdb keeps only in-frame clones here, not all; method: immunoSEQ multiplex PCR. The repertoire consists of about 210,000 clones, with around 80% occurring once and the leading ten covering approximately 5.7%. This TCR derives from a man aged 35-49 years in good health and CMV-seropositive. The chain combines TRBV4-1 with TRBJ2-4; 7 positions match TRBD1. The sequenced sample was PBMCs. CDR3 DNA: TGCGCCAGCAGCCCCACGCAAGGGGGCGCAGCCAAAAACATTCAGTACTTC. Encoded protein: CASSPTQGGAAKNIQYF.